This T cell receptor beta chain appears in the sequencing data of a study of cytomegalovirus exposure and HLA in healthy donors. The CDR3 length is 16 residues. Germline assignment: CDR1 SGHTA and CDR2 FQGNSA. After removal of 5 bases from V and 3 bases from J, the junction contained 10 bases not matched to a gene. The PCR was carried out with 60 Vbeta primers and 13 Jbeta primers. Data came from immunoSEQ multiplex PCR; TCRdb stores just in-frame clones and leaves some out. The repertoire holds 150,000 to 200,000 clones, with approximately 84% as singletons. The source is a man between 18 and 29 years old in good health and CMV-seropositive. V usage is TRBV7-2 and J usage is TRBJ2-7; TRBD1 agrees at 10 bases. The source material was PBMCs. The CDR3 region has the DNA TGTGCCAGCAGCCCTCTGCCGGGACAGGGGAACTACGAGCAGTACTTC. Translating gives CASSPLPGQGNYEQYF.